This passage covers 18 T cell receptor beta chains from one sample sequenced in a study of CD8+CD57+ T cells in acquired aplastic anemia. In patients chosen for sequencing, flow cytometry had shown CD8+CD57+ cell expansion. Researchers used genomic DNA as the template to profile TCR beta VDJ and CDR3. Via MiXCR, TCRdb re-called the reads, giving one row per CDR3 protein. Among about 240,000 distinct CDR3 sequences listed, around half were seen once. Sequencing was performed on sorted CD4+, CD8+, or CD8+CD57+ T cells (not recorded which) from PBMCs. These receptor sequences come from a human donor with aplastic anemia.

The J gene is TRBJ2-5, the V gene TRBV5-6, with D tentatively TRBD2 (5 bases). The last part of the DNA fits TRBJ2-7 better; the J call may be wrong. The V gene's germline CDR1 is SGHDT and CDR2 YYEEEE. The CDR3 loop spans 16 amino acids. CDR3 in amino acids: CASSYTDRADYYEQYF. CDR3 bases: TGTGCCAGCAGCTATACTGACCGCGCAGACTACTACGAGCAGTACTTC.

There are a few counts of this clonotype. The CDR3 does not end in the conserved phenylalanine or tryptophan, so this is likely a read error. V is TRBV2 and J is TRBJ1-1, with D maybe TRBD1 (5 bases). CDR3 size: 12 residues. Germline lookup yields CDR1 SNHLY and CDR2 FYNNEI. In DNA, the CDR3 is TGTGCCATCATAAAGGGGAACACTGAGGCTTTCCTT. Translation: CAIIKGNTEAFL.

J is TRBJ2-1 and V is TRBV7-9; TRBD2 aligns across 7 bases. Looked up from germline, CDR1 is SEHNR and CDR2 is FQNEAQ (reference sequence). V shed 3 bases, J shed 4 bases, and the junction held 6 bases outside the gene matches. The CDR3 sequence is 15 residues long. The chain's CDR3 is CASSFGGREYNEQFF. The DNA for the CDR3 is TGTGCCAGCAGCTTCGGCGGGAGAGAATACAATGAGCAGTTCTTC.

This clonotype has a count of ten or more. The CDR3 coding sequence is TGTGCCAGCAGTTTTCGGGGCGGGGAGCTGTTTTTT. This translates into CASSFRGGELFF. The rearrangement joins TRBV12-3 or TRBV12-4 to TRBJ2-2; D is perhaps TRBD2 (5 bases). This CDR3 spans 12 amino acids. V lost 3 bases, J lost 7 bases, and 6 bases lay in between.

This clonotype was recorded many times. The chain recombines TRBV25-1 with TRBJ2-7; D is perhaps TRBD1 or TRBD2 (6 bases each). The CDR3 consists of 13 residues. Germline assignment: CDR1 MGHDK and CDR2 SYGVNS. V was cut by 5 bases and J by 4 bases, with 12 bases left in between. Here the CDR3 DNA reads TGTGCCAGCAGTTCGGGGGCGAAATACGAGCAGTACTTC. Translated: CASSSGAKYEQYF.

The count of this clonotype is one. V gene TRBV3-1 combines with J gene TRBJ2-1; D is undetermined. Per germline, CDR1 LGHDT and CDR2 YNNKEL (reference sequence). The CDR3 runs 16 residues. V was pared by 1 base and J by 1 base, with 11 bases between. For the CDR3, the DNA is TGTGCCAGCAGCCAAGGCGTCAGGCCTTCCTACAATGAGCAGTTCTTC. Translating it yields CASSQGVRPSYNEQFF.

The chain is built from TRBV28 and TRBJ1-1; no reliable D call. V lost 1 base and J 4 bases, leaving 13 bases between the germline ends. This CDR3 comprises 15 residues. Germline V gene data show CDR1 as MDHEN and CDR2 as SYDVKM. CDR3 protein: CASSLSGVLSTEAFF. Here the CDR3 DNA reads TGTGCCAGCAGTTTATCTGGGGTTCTTAGCACTGAAGCTTTCTTT. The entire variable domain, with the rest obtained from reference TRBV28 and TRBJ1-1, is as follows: DVKVTQSSRYLVKRTGEKVFLECVQDMDHENMFWYRQDPGLGLRLIYFSYDVKMKEKGDIPEGYSVSREKKERFSLILESASTNQTSMYLCASSLSGVLSTEAFFGQGTRLTVV.

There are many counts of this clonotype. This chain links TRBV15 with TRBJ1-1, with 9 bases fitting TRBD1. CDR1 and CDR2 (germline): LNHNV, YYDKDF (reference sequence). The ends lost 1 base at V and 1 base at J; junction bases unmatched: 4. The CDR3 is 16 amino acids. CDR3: CATSRGSQGANTEAFF. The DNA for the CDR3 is TGTGCCACCAGCAGAGGGTCACAGGGGGCGAACACTGAAGCTTTCTTT. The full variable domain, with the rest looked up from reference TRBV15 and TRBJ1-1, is DAMVIQNPRYQVTQFGKPVTLSCSQTLNHNVMYWYQQKSSQAPKLLFHYYDKDFNNEADTPDNFQSRRPNTSFCFLDIRSPGLGDTAMYLCATSRGSQGANTEAFFGQGTRLTVV.

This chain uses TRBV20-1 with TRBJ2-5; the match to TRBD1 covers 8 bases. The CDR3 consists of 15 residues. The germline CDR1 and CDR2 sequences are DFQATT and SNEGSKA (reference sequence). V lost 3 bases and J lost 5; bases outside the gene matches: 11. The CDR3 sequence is CSASTQTGVRETQYF. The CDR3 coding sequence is TGCAGTGCTAGCACCCAGACAGGGGTGAGGGAGACCCAGTACTTC.

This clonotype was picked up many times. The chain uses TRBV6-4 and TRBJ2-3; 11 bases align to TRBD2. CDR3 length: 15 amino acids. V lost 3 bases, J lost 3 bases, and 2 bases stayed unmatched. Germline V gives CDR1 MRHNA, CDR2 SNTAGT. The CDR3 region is CASSETSGTTDTQYF. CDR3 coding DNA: TGTGCCAGCAGTGAGACTAGCGGGACGACAGATACGCAGTATTTT.

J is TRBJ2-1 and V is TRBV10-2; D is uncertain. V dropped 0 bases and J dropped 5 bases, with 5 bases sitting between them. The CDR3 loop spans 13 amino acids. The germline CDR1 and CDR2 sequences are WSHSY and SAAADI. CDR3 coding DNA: TGCGCCAGCAGTGAGTCGAGTGACAATGAGCAGTTCTTC. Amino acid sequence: CASSESSDNEQFF.

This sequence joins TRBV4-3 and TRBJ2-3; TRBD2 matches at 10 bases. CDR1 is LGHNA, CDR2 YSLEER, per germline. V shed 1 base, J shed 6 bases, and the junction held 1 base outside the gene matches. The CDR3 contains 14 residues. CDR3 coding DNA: TGCGCCAGCAGCCAAGGACTAGCGGGTGATACGCAGTATTTT. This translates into CASSQGLAGDTQYF.

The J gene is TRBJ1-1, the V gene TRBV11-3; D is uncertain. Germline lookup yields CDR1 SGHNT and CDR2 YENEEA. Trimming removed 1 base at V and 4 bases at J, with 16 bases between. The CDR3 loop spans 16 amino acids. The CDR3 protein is CASSLVYGRRGTEAFF. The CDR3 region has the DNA TGTGCCAGCAGCTTAGTATACGGCAGACGGGGCACTGAAGCTTTCTTT.

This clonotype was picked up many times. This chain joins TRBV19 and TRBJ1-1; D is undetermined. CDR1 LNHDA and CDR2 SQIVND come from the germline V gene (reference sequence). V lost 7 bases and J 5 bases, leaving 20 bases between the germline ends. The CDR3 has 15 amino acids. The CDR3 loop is CASTPPGDLGTEAFF. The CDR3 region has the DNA TGTGCCAGTACCCCGCCGGGCGATTTAGGGACTGAAGCTTTCTTT.

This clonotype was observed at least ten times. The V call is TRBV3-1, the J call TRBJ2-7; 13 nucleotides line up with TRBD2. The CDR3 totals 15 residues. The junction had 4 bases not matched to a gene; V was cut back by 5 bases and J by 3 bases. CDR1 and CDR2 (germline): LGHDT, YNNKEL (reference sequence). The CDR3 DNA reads TGTGCCAGCAGCACCCGACTAGCGGGAGGCTACGAGCAGTACTTC. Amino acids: CASSTRLAGGYEQYF.

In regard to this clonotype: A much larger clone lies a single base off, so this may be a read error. The CDR3 is CASSRPRVGDGIGELFF. For the CDR3, the DNA is TGTGCCAGCAGCCGTCCTCGTGTGGGGGACGGCATCGGGGAGCTGTTTTTT. The chain couples TRBV14 to TRBJ2-2; tentatively, D is TRBD1 or TRBD2 (5 bases each). Germline lookup yields CDR1 SGHDN and CDR2 FVKESK. The V end was cut by 4 bases, the J end by 7 bases, with 22 bases between. The CDR3 runs to 17 residues.

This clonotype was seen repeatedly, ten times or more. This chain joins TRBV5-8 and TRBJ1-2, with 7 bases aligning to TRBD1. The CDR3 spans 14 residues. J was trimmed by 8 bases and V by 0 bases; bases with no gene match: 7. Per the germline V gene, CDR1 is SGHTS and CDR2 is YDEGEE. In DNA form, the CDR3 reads TGTGCCAGCAGCTTGGGTCAGGGGGAGAACGGCTACACCTTC. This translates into CASSLGQGENGYTF.

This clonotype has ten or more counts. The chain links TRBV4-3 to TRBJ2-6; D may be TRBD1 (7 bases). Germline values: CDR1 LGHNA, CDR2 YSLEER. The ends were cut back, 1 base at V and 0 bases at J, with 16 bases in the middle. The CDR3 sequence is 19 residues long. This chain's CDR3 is CASSQVGRGDLSGANVLTF. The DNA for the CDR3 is TGCGCCAGCAGCCAAGTCGGCAGGGGGGATCTCTCTGGGGCCAACGTCCTGACTTTC.